Listed below are T cell receptor beta chains from one sample, sequenced in a study of blood T cell repertoires in COVID-19. Data came from immunoSEQ multiplex PCR; TCRdb stores just in-frame clones and leaves some out. The sample has around 300,000 clones, about 85% seen once. The specimen was peripheral blood. Receptors were obtained from a man between 18 and 29 years old with active or convalescent COVID-19. Both conserved end residues are part of each CDR3. A D gene is named only where the DNA matches it firmly. The listing skips clone size in some rows; elsewhere it reads once, few, many or a size class.

j_gene: TRBJ2-7; abundance: NA; d_gene: NA; v_gene: TRBV29-1; CDR3aa: CSVGTTSSYEQYF; CDR3nt: TGCAGCGTTGGTACGACTAGCTCCTACGAGCAGTACTTC
j_gene: TRBJ2-1; abundance: NA; d_gene: TRBD2; v_gene: TRBV4-1; CDR3aa: CASSSAWEAGGLNEQFF; CDR3nt: TGCGCCAGCAGCTCCGCCTGGGAAGCGGGGGGGCTCAATGAGCAGTTCTTC
j_gene: TRBJ1-5; abundance: NA; d_gene: NA; v_gene: TRBV10-2; CDR3aa: CASKDTYSNQPQHF; CDR3nt: TGCGCCAGCAAGGACACCTATAGCAATCAGCCCCAGCATTTT
j_gene: TRBJ2-6; abundance: once; d_gene: NA; v_gene: TRBV19; CDR3aa: CASKSGSGANVLTF; CDR3nt: TGTGCCAGTAAGTCCGGCTCTGGGGCCAACGTCCTGACTTTC
j_gene: TRBJ1-4; abundance: few; d_gene: NA; v_gene: TRBV28; CDR3aa: CASSLTRGREKLFF; CDR3nt: TGTGCCAGCAGTCTGACAAGGGGGAGAGAAAAACTGTTTTTT
j_gene: TRBJ1-6; abundance: NA; d_gene: TRBD1; v_gene: TRBV9; CDR3aa: CASSVGDRDYNSPLHF; CDR3nt: TGTGCCAGCAGCGTAGGAGACAGGGACTATAATTCACCCCTCCACTTT
j_gene: TRBJ2-3; abundance: NA; d_gene: TRBD2; v_gene: TRBV6-1; CDR3aa: CARSEEGGGGPTNTQYF; CDR3nt: TGTGCCCGCAGTGAAGAGGGCGGGGGGGGTCCCACTAATACGCAGTATTTT
j_gene: TRBJ1-3; abundance: NA; d_gene: NA; v_gene: TRBV28; CDR3aa: CASSLRQLNTIYF; CDR3nt: TGTGCCAGCAGTTTACGACAGCTAAACACCATATATTTT
j_gene: TRBJ1-2; abundance: NA; d_gene: NA; v_gene: TRBV9; CDR3aa: CASSAQGNYGYTF; CDR3nt: TGTGCCAGCAGCGCACAGGGTAACTATGGCTACACCTTC
j_gene: TRBJ2-1; abundance: once; d_gene: NA; v_gene: TRBV9; CDR3aa: CASSLEGDYNEQFF; CDR3nt: TGTGCCAGCAGCTTAGAGGGGGACTACAATGAGCAGTTCTTC
j_gene: TRBJ2-1; abundance: once; d_gene: TRBD2; v_gene: TRBV9; CDR3aa: CASSLSGTSGSSVYNEQFF; CDR3nt: TGTGCCAGCAGCCTCTCGGGGACTAGCGGGAGTTCGGTCTACAATGAGCAGTTCTTC
j_gene: TRBJ2-7; abundance: once; d_gene: TRBD2; v_gene: TRBV4-1; CDR3aa: CASSQLTSGVSYEQYF; CDR3nt: TGCGCCAGCAGCCAGCTTACTAGCGGGGTTAGCTACGAGCAGTACTTC
j_gene: TRBJ2-7; abundance: NA; d_gene: TRBD2; v_gene: TRBV28; CDR3aa: CASREGAGASYEQYF; CDR3nt: TGTGCCAGCAGAGAGGGTGCGGGAGCGTCCTACGAGCAGTACTTC
j_gene: TRBJ2-1; abundance: NA; d_gene: TRBD2; v_gene: TRBV7-9; CDR3aa: CASSFTLAGVYNEQFF; CDR3nt: TGTGCCAGCAGCTTCACCCTAGCGGGAGTCTACAATGAGCAGTTCTTC
j_gene: TRBJ2-7; abundance: NA; d_gene: NA; v_gene: TRBV7-8; CDR3aa: CASSLIEQGYEQYF; CDR3nt: TGTGCCAGCAGCTTAATAGAACAGGGTTACGAGCAGTACTTC
j_gene: TRBJ1-1; abundance: NA; d_gene: NA; v_gene: TRBV27; CDR3aa: CASSFDRLNTEAFF; CDR3nt: TGTGCCAGCAGTTTTGACAGATTGAACACTGAAGCTTTCTTT
j_gene: TRBJ1-1; abundance: NA; d_gene: NA; v_gene: TRBV2; CDR3aa: CASSSPAGRNTEAFF; CDR3nt: TGTGCCAGCAGTTCCCCAGCAGGCCGGAACACTGAAGCTTTCTTT
j_gene: TRBJ1-6; abundance: NA; d_gene: NA; v_gene: TRBV14; CDR3aa: CASSQDRYNSPLHF; CDR3nt: TGTGCCAGCAGCCAAGACAGGTATAATTCACCCCTCCACTTT
j_gene: TRBJ2-5; abundance: NA; d_gene: TRBD1; v_gene: TRBV5-5; CDR3aa: CASSASGQGYGETQYF; CDR3nt: TGTGCCAGCAGCGCGTCTGGACAGGGTTACGGGGAGACCCAGTACTTC
j_gene: TRBJ2-3; abundance: NA; d_gene: NA; v_gene: TRBV14; CDR3aa: CASSQAGTDTQYF; CDR3nt: TGTGCCAGCAGCCAAGCGGGCACAGATACGCAGTATTTT
j_gene: TRBJ2-1; abundance: NA; d_gene: TRBD2; v_gene: TRBV27; CDR3aa: CASSLRSSGRYNEQFF; CDR3nt: TGTGCCAGCAGTTTAAGGTCCAGCGGGAGGTACAATGAGCAGTTCTTC
j_gene: TRBJ2-3; abundance: NA; d_gene: TRBD2; v_gene: TRBV19; CDR3aa: CASSIASGRGDTQYF; CDR3nt: TGTGCCAGTAGTATAGCGTCAGGGAGGGGTGATACGCAGTATTTT
j_gene: TRBJ2-1; abundance: once; d_gene: NA; v_gene: TRBV10-3; CDR3aa: CAISGRRQLPSRSYNEQFF; CDR3nt: TGTGCCATCAGTGGGAGGCGGCAGCTTCCTTCCCGCTCCTACAATGAGCAGTTCTTC
j_gene: TRBJ2-1; abundance: NA; d_gene: NA; v_gene: TRBV5-1; CDR3aa: CASSFFPTSNEQFF; CDR3nt: TGCGCCAGCAGCTTCTTTCCCACATCCAATGAGCAGTTCTTC
j_gene: TRBJ2-1; abundance: NA; d_gene: NA; v_gene: TRBV27; CDR3aa: CASSFRSSGSYNEQFF; CDR3nt: TGTGCCAGCAGTTTCCGGAGTAGCGGCTCCTACAATGAGCAGTTCTTC
j_gene: TRBJ2-3; abundance: NA; d_gene: NA; v_gene: TRBV18; CDR3aa: CASSPDGSGEGTDTQYF; CDR3nt: TGTGCCAGCTCACCCGATGGCTCAGGGGAGGGGACAGATACGCAGTATTTT
j_gene: TRBJ2-2; abundance: NA; d_gene: TRBD2; v_gene: TRBV28; CDR3aa: CASSGDNTGELFF; CDR3nt: TGTGCCAGTAGCGGGGACAACACCGGGGAGCTGTTTTTT
j_gene: TRBJ2-7; abundance: NA; d_gene: TRBD1; v_gene: TRBV4-1; CDR3aa: CASSLRQGYEQYF; CDR3nt: TGCGCCAGCAGCCTTCGACAGGGCTACGAGCAGTACTTC
j_gene: TRBJ2-1; abundance: NA; d_gene: TRBD2; v_gene: TRBV5-4; CDR3aa: CASRAGTRDSEQFF; CDR3nt: TGTGCCAGCAGGGCCGGGACTAGAGACAGTGAGCAGTTCTTC
j_gene: TRBJ2-4; abundance: NA; d_gene: NA; v_gene: TRBV9; CDR3aa: CASSGGPLAKNIQYF; CDR3nt: TGTGCCAGCAGCGGAGGTCCGCTAGCCAAAAACATTCAGTACTTC
j_gene: TRBJ2-1; abundance: NA; d_gene: NA; v_gene: TRBV4-1; CDR3aa: CASSHQGGSNEQFF; CDR3nt: TGCGCCAGCAGCCACCAAGGGGGAAGCAATGAGCAGTTCTTC
j_gene: TRBJ2-1; abundance: NA; d_gene: TRBD2; v_gene: TRBV27; CDR3aa: CASSSASGRAIIGEQFF; CDR3nt: TGTGCCAGCAGTTCCGCTAGCGGGAGGGCCATAATAGGTGAGCAGTTCTTC
j_gene: TRBJ2-1; abundance: NA; d_gene: TRBD1; v_gene: TRBV6-6; CDR3aa: CASSYSVHAGGNEQFF; CDR3nt: TGTGCCAGCAGTTACTCGGTTCACGCAGGGGGCAATGAGCAGTTCTTC
j_gene: TRBJ2-2; abundance: NA; d_gene: NA; v_gene: TRBV28; CDR3aa: CASSLGIRGEFTGELFF; CDR3nt: TGTGCCAGCAGTTTAGGGATCCGCGGGGAGTTTACCGGGGAGCTGTTTTTT
j_gene: TRBJ1-1; abundance: NA; d_gene: NA; v_gene: TRBV3-1/TRBV3-2; CDR3aa: CASSQTLVSEAFF; CDR3nt: TGTGCCAGCAGCCAAACCCTGGTCTCTGAGGCTTTCTTT
j_gene: TRBJ2-1; abundance: once; d_gene: NA; v_gene: TRBV29-1; CDR3aa: CSVEPVDSSNEQFF; CDR3nt: TGCAGCGTTGAACCCGTCGACAGCTCCAATGAGCAGTTCTTC
j_gene: TRBJ2-3; abundance: NA; d_gene: NA; v_gene: TRBV21-1; CDR3aa: CASSIAPGTSGKDTQYF; CDR3nt: TGTGCCAGCAGCATAGCTCCCGGGACTAGCGGGAAAGATACGCAGTATTTT
j_gene: TRBJ1-4; abundance: NA; d_gene: NA; v_gene: TRBV4-1; CDR3aa: CASSQVGSGKGNEKLFF; CDR3nt: TGCGCCAGCAGCCAAGTTGGGTCAGGGAAGGGTAATGAAAAACTGTTTTTT
j_gene: TRBJ1-3; abundance: NA; d_gene: NA; v_gene: TRBV10-2; CDR3aa: CASSAPTGTGNTIYF; CDR3nt: TGCGCCAGCAGTGCCCCAACAGGGACTGGAAACACCATATATTTT
j_gene: TRBJ2-5; abundance: NA; d_gene: TRBD2; v_gene: TRBV4-3; CDR3aa: CASSQGVSGGLKETQYF; CDR3nt: TGCGCCAGCAGCCAAGGGGTTAGCGGGGGTTTAAAAGAGACCCAGTACTTC
j_gene: TRBJ1-1; abundance: NA; d_gene: NA; v_gene: TRBV27; CDR3aa: CASSLGGRGTEAFF; CDR3nt: TGTGCCAGCAGTTTGGGGGGACGAGGCACTGAAGCTTTCTTT
j_gene: TRBJ1-4; abundance: NA; d_gene: NA; v_gene: TRBV7-8; CDR3aa: CASSLREAHEKLFF; CDR3nt: TGTGCCAGCAGCTTAAGGGAGGCGCATGAAAAACTGTTTTTT
j_gene: TRBJ2-1; abundance: NA; d_gene: TRBD1; v_gene: TRBV13; CDR3aa: CASSYRTGTNEQFF; CDR3nt: TGTGCCAGCAGCTATCGGACAGGGACCAATGAGCAGTTCTTC
j_gene: TRBJ2-1; abundance: NA; d_gene: TRBD2; v_gene: TRBV5-4; CDR3aa: CASSSGLAGTSSYNEQFF; CDR3nt: TGTGCCAGCAGCTCGGGGCTAGCGGGAACTAGCTCCTACAATGAGCAGTTCTTC
j_gene: TRBJ2-7; abundance: NA; d_gene: NA; v_gene: TRBV3-1/TRBV3-2; CDR3aa: CASSQGEEQYF; CDR3nt: TGTGCCAGCAGCCAAGGGGAGGAGCAGTACTTC
j_gene: TRBJ2-5; abundance: NA; d_gene: TRBD1; v_gene: TRBV5-1; CDR3aa: CASKDRWETQYF; CDR3nt: TGCGCCAGCAAGGACAGGTGGGAGACCCAGTACTTC
j_gene: TRBJ1-5; abundance: NA; d_gene: NA; v_gene: TRBV2; CDR3aa: CASSGGGSGPQHF; CDR3nt: TGTGCCAGCAGTGGCGGCGGTTCGGGGCCCCAGCATTTT
j_gene: TRBJ1-5; abundance: few; d_gene: NA; v_gene: TRBV5-6; CDR3aa: CASSLGDYNQPQHF; CDR3nt: TGTGCCAGCAGCTTGGGGGACTATAATCAGCCCCAGCATTTT
j_gene: TRBJ2-3; abundance: NA; d_gene: NA; v_gene: TRBV4-1; CDR3aa: CASSHEASSTDTQYF; CDR3nt: TGCGCCAGCAGCCATGAGGCCAGCAGCACAGATACGCAGTATTTT
j_gene: TRBJ2-5; abundance: NA; d_gene: NA; v_gene: TRBV7-2; CDR3aa: CASSSQDGETQYF; CDR3nt: TGTGCCAGCAGCTCGCAAGACGGGGAGACCCAGTACTTC
j_gene: TRBJ2-1; abundance: NA; d_gene: TRBD2; v_gene: TRBV5-1; CDR3aa: CASSLGTSGSSYNEQFF; CDR3nt: TGCGCCAGCAGCTTAGGGACTAGCGGGAGTTCCTACAATGAGCAGTTCTTC
j_gene: TRBJ1-2; abundance: NA; d_gene: NA; v_gene: TRBV9; CDR3aa: CASTRVGYGYTF; CDR3nt: TGTGCCAGCACCAGGGTAGGATATGGCTACACCTTC
j_gene: TRBJ2-5; abundance: NA; d_gene: NA; v_gene: TRBV5-6; CDR3aa: CASSLWTDLQETQYF; CDR3nt: TGTGCCAGCAGCTTGTGGACAGACCTACAAGAGACCCAGTACTTC
j_gene: TRBJ1-2; abundance: NA; d_gene: NA; v_gene: TRBV6-6; CDR3aa: CASSSADGYTF; CDR3nt: TGTGCCAGCAGCAGTGCTGATGGCTACACCTTC
j_gene: TRBJ2-2; abundance: NA; d_gene: NA; v_gene: TRBV2; CDR3aa: CASSEVGGGGELFF; CDR3nt: TGTGCCAGCAGTGAAGTCGGTGGCGGCGGGGAGCTGTTTTTT
j_gene: TRBJ2-5; abundance: NA; d_gene: TRBD2; v_gene: TRBV7-2; CDR3aa: CASSPGPSGVQETQYF; CDR3nt: TGTGCCAGCAGCCCTGGACCTAGCGGGGTCCAAGAGACCCAGTACTTC
j_gene: TRBJ2-5; abundance: NA; d_gene: TRBD1; v_gene: TRBV5-5; CDR3aa: CASSYRQGQQGETQYF; CDR3nt: TGTGCCAGCAGCTATCGACAGGGCCAACAGGGAGAGACCCAGTACTTC